This T cell receptor (beta chain) emerged from a study of regulatory T cells in long-lasting Graves disease. Specified time point: persistent/refractory GD, antithyroid drugs over 5 years with positive TRAb. After RNA was extracted from PBMCs, the TCR library was made from it. Assembly of TCR beta libraries relied on iRepertoire HTBI primers together with Arm-PCR of CDR3 regions. TCRdb independently ran MiXCR on the multiplex PCR reads; one entry per CDR3 protein. There are about 460,000 distinct CDR3 sequences in the sample; 20% to 25% occur only once, and approximately 14% lies in the top ten. V was clipped by 4 bases and J by 4 bases; unmatched bases: 10. CDR3 length: 15 residues. From germline, CDR1 is SGHRS and CDR2 YFSETQ. This clonotype was counted a few times.

The chain employs TRBV5-1 and TRBJ2-7, with 8 nucleotides matching TRBD1. The clonotype originates from a female donor with Graves disease. The specimen was peripheral blood mononuclear cells (PBMCs), collected when the disease was refractory, from a patient treated with antithyroid drugs. The chain's CDR3 is CASSQRQGPGYEQYF. The CDR3 bases are TGCGCCAGCAGCCAGAGACAGGGGCCAGGGTACGAGCAGTACTTC.